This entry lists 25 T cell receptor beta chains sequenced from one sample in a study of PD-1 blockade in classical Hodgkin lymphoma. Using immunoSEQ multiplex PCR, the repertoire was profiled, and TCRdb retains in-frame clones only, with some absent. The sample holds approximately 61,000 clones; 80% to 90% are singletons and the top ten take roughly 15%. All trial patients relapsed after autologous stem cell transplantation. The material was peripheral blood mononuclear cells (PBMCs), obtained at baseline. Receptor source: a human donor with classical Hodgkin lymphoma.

The CDR3 nucleotides are TGTGCCAGTAGTCTCCTTGGGCAGGGAAATGAGCAGTTCTTC. Residues: CASSLLGQGNEQFF. J is TRBJ2-1 and V is TRBV19; D possibly corresponds to TRBD1 (5 bases). Germline V gives CDR1 LNHDA, CDR2 SQIVND (reference sequence). The V end was cut by 5 bases, the J end by 7 bases, with 15 bases between. The CDR3 has 14 residues. The complete variable domain, with remaining parts taken from reference TRBV19 and TRBJ2-1, reads DGGITQSPKYLFRKEGQNVTLSCEQNLNHDAMYWYRQDPGQGLRLIYYSQIVNDFQKGDIAEGYSVSREKKESFPLTVTSAQKNPTAFYLCASSLLGQGNEQFFGPGTRLTVL.

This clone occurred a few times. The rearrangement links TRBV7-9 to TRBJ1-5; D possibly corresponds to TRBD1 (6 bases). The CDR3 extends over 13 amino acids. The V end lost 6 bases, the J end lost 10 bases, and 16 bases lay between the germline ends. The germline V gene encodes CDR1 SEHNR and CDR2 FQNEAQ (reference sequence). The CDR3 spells CASSRGDGYPQHF. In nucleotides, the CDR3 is TGTGCCAGCAGTAGGGGGGATGGATACCCCCAGCATTTT.

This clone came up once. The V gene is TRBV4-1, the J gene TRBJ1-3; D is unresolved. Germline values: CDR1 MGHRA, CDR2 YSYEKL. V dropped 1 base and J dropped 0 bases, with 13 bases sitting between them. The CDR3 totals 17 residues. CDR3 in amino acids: CASSQVPRTNSGNTIYF. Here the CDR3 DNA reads TGCGCCAGCAGCCAAGTGCCGAGAACCAACTCTGGAAACACCATATATTTT.

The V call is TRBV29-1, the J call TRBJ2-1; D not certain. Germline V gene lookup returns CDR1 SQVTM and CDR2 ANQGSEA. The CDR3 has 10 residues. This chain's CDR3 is CSGLSYEQFF. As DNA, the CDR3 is TGCAGTGGTCTTTCGTATGAGCAGTTCTTC.

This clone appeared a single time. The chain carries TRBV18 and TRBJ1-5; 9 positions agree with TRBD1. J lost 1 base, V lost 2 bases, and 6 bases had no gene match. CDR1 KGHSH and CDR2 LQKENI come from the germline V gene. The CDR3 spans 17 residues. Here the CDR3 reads CASSPTMGQGSNQPQHF. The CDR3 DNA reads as TGTGCCAGCTCACCAACGATGGGACAGGGAAGCAATCAGCCCCAGCATTTT.

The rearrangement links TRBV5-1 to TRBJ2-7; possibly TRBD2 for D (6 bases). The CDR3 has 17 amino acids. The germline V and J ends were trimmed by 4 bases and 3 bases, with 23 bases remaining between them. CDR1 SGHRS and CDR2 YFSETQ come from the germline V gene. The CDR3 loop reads CASSLEEFPGLHYEQYF. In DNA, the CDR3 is TGCGCCAGCAGCCTGGAGGAATTTCCGGGACTCCACTACGAGCAGTACTTC.

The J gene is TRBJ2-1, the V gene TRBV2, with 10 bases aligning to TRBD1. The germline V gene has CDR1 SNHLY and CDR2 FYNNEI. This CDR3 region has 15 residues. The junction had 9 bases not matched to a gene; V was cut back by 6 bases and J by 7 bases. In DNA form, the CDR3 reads TGTGCCAGCAGCCTAGAGGGACAGGGGCATAATGAGCAGTTCTTC. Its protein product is CASSLEGQGHNEQFF.

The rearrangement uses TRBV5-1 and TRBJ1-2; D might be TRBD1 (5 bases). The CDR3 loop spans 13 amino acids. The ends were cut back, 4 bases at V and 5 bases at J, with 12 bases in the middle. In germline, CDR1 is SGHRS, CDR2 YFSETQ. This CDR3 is CASSEGQGYGYTF. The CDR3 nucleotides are TGCGCCAGCAGCGAGGGTCAGGGTTATGGCTACACCTTC.

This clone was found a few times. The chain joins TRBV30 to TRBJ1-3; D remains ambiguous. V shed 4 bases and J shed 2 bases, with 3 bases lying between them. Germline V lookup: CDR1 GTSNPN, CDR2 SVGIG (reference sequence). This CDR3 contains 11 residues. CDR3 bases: TGTGCCTGGATAACTGGAAACACCATATATTTT. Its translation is CAWITGNTIYF.

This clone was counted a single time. CDR3 DNA: TGTGCCAGCAGCTTGGTAGCGGGGGGGCCGGGGGATACGCAGTATTTT. Translated, it gives CASSLVAGGPGDTQYF. The genes are TRBV11-3 and TRBJ2-3; 11 nucleotides match TRBD2. Germline loops: CDR1 SGHNT, CDR2 YENEEA. This CDR3 is 16 amino acids long. V lost 3 bases, J lost 6 bases, and 8 bases stayed unmatched.

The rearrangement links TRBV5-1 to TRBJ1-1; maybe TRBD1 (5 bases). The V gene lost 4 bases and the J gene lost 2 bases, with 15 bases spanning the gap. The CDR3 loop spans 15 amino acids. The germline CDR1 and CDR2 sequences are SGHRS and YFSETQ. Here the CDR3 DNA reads TGCGCCAGCAGCCCTGGGAAACAGGCTAACACTGAAGCTTTCTTT. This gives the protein CASSPGKQANTEAFF. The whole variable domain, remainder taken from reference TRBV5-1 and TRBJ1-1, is KAGVTQTPRYLIKTRGQQVTLSCSPISGHRSVSWYQQTPGQGLQFLFEYFSETQRNKGNFPGRFSGRQFSNSRSEMNVSTLELGDSALYLCASSPGKQANTEAFFGQGTRLTVV.

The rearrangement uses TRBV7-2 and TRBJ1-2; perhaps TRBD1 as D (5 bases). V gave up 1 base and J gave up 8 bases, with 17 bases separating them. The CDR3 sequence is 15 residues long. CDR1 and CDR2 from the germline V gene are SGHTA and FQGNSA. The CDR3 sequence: CASSLDTGDPGGYTF. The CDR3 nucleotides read TGTGCCAGCAGCTTAGACACCGGGGACCCGGGAGGCTACACCTTC.

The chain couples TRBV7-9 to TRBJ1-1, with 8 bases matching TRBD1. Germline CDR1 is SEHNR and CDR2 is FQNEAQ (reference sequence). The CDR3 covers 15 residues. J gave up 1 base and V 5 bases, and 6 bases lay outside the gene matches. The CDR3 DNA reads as TGTGCCAGCAGCGATCCCGGGACAGGGAACACTGAAGCTTTCTTT. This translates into CASSDPGTGNTEAFF.

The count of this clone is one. The CDR3 is CATSSYGATEAFF. In DNA, the CDR3 is TGTGCCACCAGCTCCTATGGGGCCACTGAAGCTTTCTTT. The chain combines TRBV15 with TRBJ1-1; weak D call: TRBD1 (5 bases). Trimming took 5 bases from V and 4 from J, leaving 11 bases between them. Per germline, CDR1 LNHNV and CDR2 YYDKDF (reference sequence). This CDR3 has 13 residues. Supplemented by reference TRBV15 and TRBJ1-1, the full variable domain reads DAMVIQNPRYQVTQFGKPVTLSCSQTLNHNVMYWYQQKSSQAPKLLFHYYDKDFNNEADTPDNFQSRRPNTSFCFLDIRSPGLGDTAMYLCATSSYGATEAFFGQGTRLTVV.

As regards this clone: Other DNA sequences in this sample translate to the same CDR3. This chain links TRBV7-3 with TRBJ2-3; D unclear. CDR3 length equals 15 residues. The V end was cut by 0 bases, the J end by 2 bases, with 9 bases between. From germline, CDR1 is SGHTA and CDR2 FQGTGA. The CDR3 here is CASSLTGGTTDTQYF. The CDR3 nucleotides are TGTGCCAGCAGCTTAACCGGCGGAACCACAGATACGCAGTATTTT.

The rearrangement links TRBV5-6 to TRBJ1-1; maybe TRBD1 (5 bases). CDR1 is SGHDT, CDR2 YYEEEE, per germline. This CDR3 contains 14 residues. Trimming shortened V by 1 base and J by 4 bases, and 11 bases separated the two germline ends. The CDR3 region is CASSLTRAGTEAFF. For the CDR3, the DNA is TGTGCCAGCAGCTTGACCAGGGCGGGCACTGAAGCTTTCTTT.

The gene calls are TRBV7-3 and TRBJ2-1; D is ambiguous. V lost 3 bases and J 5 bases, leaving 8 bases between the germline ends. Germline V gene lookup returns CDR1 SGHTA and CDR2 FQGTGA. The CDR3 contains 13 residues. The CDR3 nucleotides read TGTGCCAGCAGCTTTCGACCGAACAATGAGCAGTTCTTC. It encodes CASSFRPNNEQFF.

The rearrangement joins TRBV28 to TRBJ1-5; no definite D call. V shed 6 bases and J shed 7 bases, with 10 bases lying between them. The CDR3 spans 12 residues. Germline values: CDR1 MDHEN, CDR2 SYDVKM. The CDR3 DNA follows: TGTGCCAGCAGCCTAGGTGGCCAGCCCCAGCATTTT. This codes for CASSLGGQPQHF.

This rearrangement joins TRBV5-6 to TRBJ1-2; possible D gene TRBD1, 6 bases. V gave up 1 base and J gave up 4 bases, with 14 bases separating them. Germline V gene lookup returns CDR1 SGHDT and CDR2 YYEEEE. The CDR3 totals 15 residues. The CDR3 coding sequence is TGTGCCAGCAGCTTGATTACAGGGCTCAGCTATGGCTACACCTTC. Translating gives CASSLITGLSYGYTF.

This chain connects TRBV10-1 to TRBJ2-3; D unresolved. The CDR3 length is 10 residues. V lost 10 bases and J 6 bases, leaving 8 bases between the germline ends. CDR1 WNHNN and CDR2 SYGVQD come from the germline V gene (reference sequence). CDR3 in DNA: TGCGCCATTCGTCCGGATACGCAGTATTTT. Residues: CAIRPDTQYF.

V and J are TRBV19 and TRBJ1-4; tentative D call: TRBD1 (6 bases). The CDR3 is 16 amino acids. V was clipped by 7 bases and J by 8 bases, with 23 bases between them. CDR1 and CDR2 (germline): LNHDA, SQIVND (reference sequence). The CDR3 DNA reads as TGTGCCAGTATTTTCTCGGGCGGGACAAACCCCGAAAAACTGTTTTTT. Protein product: CASIFSGGTNPEKLFF.

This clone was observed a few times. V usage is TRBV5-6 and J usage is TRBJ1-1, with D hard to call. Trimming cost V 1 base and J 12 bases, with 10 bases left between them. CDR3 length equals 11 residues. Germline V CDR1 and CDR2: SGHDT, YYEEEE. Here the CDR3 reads CASSLRIETFF. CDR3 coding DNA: TGTGCCAGCAGCTTGAGGATCGAGACTTTCTTT.

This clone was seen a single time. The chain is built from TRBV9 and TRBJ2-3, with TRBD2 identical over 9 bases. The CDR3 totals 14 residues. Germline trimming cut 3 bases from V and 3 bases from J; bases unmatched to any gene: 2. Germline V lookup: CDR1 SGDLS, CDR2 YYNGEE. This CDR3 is CASSGGGGTDTQYF. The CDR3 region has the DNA TGTGCCAGCAGCGGCGGGGGGGGAACAGATACGCAGTATTTT.

The CDR3 DNA reads as TGTGCCAGCAGCTTAGGGACTCAGGAGACCCAGTACTTC. Its protein product is CASSLGTQETQYF. The rearrangement joins TRBV7-2 to TRBJ2-5; D perhaps matches TRBD2 (5 bases). Germline V CDR1 and CDR2: SGHTA, FQGNSA. V was shortened by 1 base and J by 5 bases, with 8 bases between the two germline ends. CDR3 length: 13 amino acids.

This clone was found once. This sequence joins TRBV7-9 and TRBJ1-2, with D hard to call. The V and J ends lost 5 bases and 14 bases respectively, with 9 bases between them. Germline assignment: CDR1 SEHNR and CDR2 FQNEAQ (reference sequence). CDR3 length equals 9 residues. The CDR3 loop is CASSPEVTF. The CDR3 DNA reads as TGTGCCAGCAGCCCTGAGGTGACCTTC.